This is a list of T cell receptor beta chains from one sample in a study of blood T cell repertoires in COVID-19. Some clones are missing from TCRdb's copy, which holds only in-frame ones; the method was immunoSEQ multiplex PCR. The sample has 80,000 to 95,000 clones, around three quarters seen once. The sequencing input was peripheral blood. The receptors here all came from a woman aged 80 or over with active or convalescent COVID-19. CDR3s include the opening cysteine and the closing phenylalanine or tryptophan. Each record gives: clone size, CDR3 length, D gene, J gene, V gene, CDR3 protein, CDR3 DNA. The D gene is left open where the match is weak. Clone size is stated in some rows and not others, as once, few, many or a class when expanded.

>-|15|-|TRBJ2-2|TRBV2
CASSGLGGNTGELFF
TGTGCCAGCAGTGGACTTGGAGGGAACACCGGGGAGCTGTTTTTT
>-|14|TRBD1|TRBJ2-7|TRBV28
CASSLGDRAYEQYF
TGTGCCAGCAGTCTCGGGGACAGGGCCTACGAGCAGTACTTC
>-|14|-|TRBJ1-1|TRBV7-8
CASSTQQVWSRAFF
TGTGCCAGCAGCACACAACAGGTCTGGAGTCGAGCTTTCTTT
>-|15|TRBD2|TRBJ2-5|TRBV18
CASSPIAGVQETQYF
TGTGCCAGCTCACCAATAGCGGGGGTTCAAGAGACCCAGTACTTC
>-|13|-|TRBJ1-2|TRBV18
CASSPTVRDGYTF
TGTGCCAGCTCACCGACAGTGCGAGATGGCTACACCTTC
>-|16|TRBD1|TRBJ2-1|TRBV19
CASSIRSQGVEGEQFF
TGTGCCAGTAGTATAAGGTCACAGGGGGTCGAGGGTGAGCAGTTCTTC
>-|14|-|TRBJ1-2|TRBV19
CASSIDRQNYGYTF
TGTGCCAGTAGTATAGATCGACAGAACTATGGCTACACCTTC
>many|13|-|TRBJ1-5|TRBV29-1
CSVQAGANQPQHF
TGCAGCGTCCAAGCGGGGGCCAATCAGCCCCAGCATTTT
>many|17|TRBD1|TRBJ2-3|TRBV3-1/TRBV3-2
CASSQDGDSPYTDTQYF
TGTGCCAGCAGCCAAGATGGGGACAGCCCTTACACAGATACGCAGTATTTT
>-|12|-|TRBJ1-2|TRBV20-1
CSASPLPGGYTF
TGCAGTGCTAGTCCCCTCCCCGGTGGCTACACCTTC
>-|18|-|TRBJ2-3|TRBV5-6
CASSPVGSGGPSTDTQYF
TGTGCCAGCAGCCCCGTGGGTTCGGGGGGCCCCAGCACAGATACGCAGTATTTT
>few|14|TRBD2|TRBJ2-3|TRBV7-2
CASSLGREGDTQYF
TGTGCCAGCAGCTTAGGTCGGGAGGGGGATACGCAGTATTTT
>few|17|-|TRBJ1-3|TRBV21-1
CASRLNRLPLSGNTIYF
TGTGCCAGCAGACTTAATCGACTACCTCTCTCTGGAAACACCATATATTTT
>-|13|TRBD1|TRBJ1-1|TRBV23-1
CASSEDRGTEAFF
TGCGCCAGCAGCGAGGACAGGGGCACTGAAGCTTTCTTT
>-|14|-|TRBJ2-3|TRBV18
CASSALRGTDTQYF
TGTGCCAGCTCAGCCCTCCGGGGCACAGATACGCAGTATTTT
>once|16|TRBD1|TRBJ2-1|TRBV29-1
CSVGSNAGTGRGEQFF
TGCAGCGTTGGGAGTAATGCCGGGACAGGACGTGGTGAGCAGTTCTTC
>few|16|TRBD1|TRBJ2-5|TRBV10-1
CASSEIGTGGRETQYF
TGCGCCAGCAGTGAGATTGGGACAGGGGGACGGGAGACCCAGTACTTC
>-|12|-|TRBJ1-2|TRBV5-1
CASSLAGYGYTF
TGCGCCAGCAGCTTGGCCGGGTATGGCTACACCTTC
>-|13|-|TRBJ2-7|TRBV9
CASSVGGSDEQYF
TGTGCCAGCAGCGTAGGGGGCTCCGACGAGCAGTACTTC
>-|14|-|TRBJ2-5|TRBV19
CASSTDSNQETQYF
TGTGCCAGTAGTACTGACTCCAACCAAGAGACCCAGTACTTC
>once|13|TRBD1|TRBJ1-2|TRBV28
CASSTDRGYGYTF
TGTGCCAGCAGCACGGACAGGGGTTATGGCTACACCTTC
>-|15|-|TRBJ1-2|TRBV18
CASSPLQGGSYGYTF
TGTGCCAGCTCACCCTTACAGGGTGGGAGCTATGGCTACACCTTC
>-|18|TRBD2|TRBJ2-1|TRBV2
CASSEVSRGLAGDSEQFF
TGTGCCAGCAGTGAAGTAAGTCGAGGACTAGCGGGGGATAGTGAGCAGTTCTTC
>-|14|TRBD1|TRBJ1-2|TRBV24-1
CATSRTGVVIGYTF
TGTGCCACCAGTAGAACAGGGGTGGTAATAGGCTACACCTTC
>-|13|-|TRBJ2-5|TRBV10-3
CAISGDTLETQYF
TGTGCCATCAGTGGGGACACCTTAGAGACCCAGTACTTC
>-|18|TRBD1|TRBJ2-5|TRBV4-1
CASSQDFDRGLGQETQYF
TGCGCCAGCAGCCAAGATTTTGACAGGGGGCTTGGACAAGAGACCCAGTACTTC
>-|15|TRBD1|TRBJ1-4|TRBV7-2
CASSADRVQSEKLFF
TGTGCCAGCAGCGCGGACAGGGTTCAGAGTGAAAAACTGTTTTTT
>-|13|-|TRBJ2-3|TRBV7-9
CASSLVGPDTQYF
TGTGCCAGCAGCTTAGTGGGGCCCGATACGCAGTATTTT
>few|15|TRBD1|TRBJ1-5|TRBV6-5
CASSPRGQGNQPQHF
TGTGCCAGCAGCCCCAGGGGACAGGGGAATCAGCCCCAGCATTTT
>few|14|TRBD1|TRBJ2-1|TRBV4-3
CASSQDSGTGVQFF
TGCGCCAGCAGCCAAGATTCCGGGACAGGGGTGCAGTTCTTC
>-|15|-|TRBJ2-2|TRBV19
CASSYGTAGTGELFF
TGTGCCAGTAGCTACGGGACGGCGGGGACCGGGGAGCTGTTTTTT
>-|14|-|TRBJ2-5|TRBV25-1
CASSEGTMQETQYF
TGTGCCAGCAGTGAAGGGACAATGCAAGAGACCCAGTACTTC
>-|15|-|TRBJ2-4|TRBV7-2
CASSVRTAAKNIQYF
TGTGCCAGCAGCGTAAGGACAGCAGCCAAAAACATTCAGTACTTC
>-|15|-|TRBJ2-1|TRBV11-2
CASSLPGSSYNEQFF
TGTGCCAGCAGCTTACCGGGGAGCTCCTACAATGAGCAGTTCTTC
>once|17|TRBD1|TRBJ2-2|TRBV4-3
CASSQDISRGLAGELFF
TGCGCCAGCAGCCAAGATATCAGCAGGGGGTTGGCCGGGGAGCTGTTTTTT
>-|17|TRBD1|TRBJ1-5|TRBV28
CASSPPSDRGGNQPQHF
TGTGCCAGCAGTCCACCGTCGGACAGGGGTGGCAATCAGCCCCAGCATTTT
>-|16|TRBD1|TRBJ2-4|TRBV7-9
CASSPSFGTGSGIQYF
TGTGCCAGCAGCCCATCCTTCGGGACAGGGTCGGGGATTCAGTACTTC
>-|13|-|TRBJ1-1|TRBV6-6
CASVRVLNTEAFF
TGTGCCAGCGTACGGGTCCTGAACACTGAAGCTTTCTTT
>-|14|-|TRBJ1-1|TRBV7-9
CASRPARADTEAFF
TGTGCCAGCAGACCCGCCAGGGCGGACACTGAAGCTTTCTTT
>-|13|TRBD1|TRBJ2-1|TRBV12-3/TRBV12-4
CASIRQGYNEQFF
TGTGCCAGCATCAGACAGGGCTACAATGAGCAGTTCTTC
>-|12|-|TRBJ2-7|TRBV7-9
CASSLAGGEQYF
TGTGCCAGCAGCTTAGCGGGGGGCGAGCAGTACTTC
>-|15|-|TRBJ2-1|TRBV7-2
CASSLATAWITEGFF
TGTGCCAGCAGCTTAGCCACAGCATGGATTACGGAGGGGTTCTTC
>many|14|TRBD1|TRBJ1-6|TRBV4-1
CASSLGTGSSALHF
TGCGCCAGCAGCCTTGGGACAGGTAGTTCGGCCCTCCACTTT
>-|16|TRBD1|TRBJ1-1|TRBV25-1
CASSEGVGTAYTEAFF
TGTGCCAGCAGTGAAGGGGTCGGGACAGCCTACACTGAAGCTTTCTTT
>-|14|TRBD1|TRBJ2-4|TRBV18
CASSPGQSRDIQYF
TGTGCCAGCTCACCGGGACAGTCGAGAGACATTCAGTACTTC
>-|14|-|TRBJ1-2|TRBV19
CASTRETAAYGYTF
TGTGCCAGTACCCGAGAGACAGCAGCCTATGGCTACACCTTC
>-|15|-|TRBJ2-3|TRBV5-1
CASSLQGISTDTQYF
TGCGCCAGCAGCTTGCAGGGTATTAGCACAGATACGCAGTATTTT